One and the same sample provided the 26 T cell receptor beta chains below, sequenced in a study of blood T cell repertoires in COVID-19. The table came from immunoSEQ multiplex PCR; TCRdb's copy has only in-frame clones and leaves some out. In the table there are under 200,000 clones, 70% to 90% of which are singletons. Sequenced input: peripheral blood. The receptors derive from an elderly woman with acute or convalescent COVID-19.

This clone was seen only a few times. The CDR3 spells CASKGQGARSGANVLTF. The CDR3 bases are TGCGCCAGCAAAGGACAGGGGGCTCGCTCTGGGGCCAACGTCCTGACTTTC. The rearrangement joins TRBV5-1 to TRBJ2-6, with 11 bases identical to TRBD1. CDR1 is SGHRS, CDR2 YFSETQ, per germline. The CDR3 runs 17 residues. Trimming cost V 6 bases and J 0 bases; bases outside gene matches: 5.

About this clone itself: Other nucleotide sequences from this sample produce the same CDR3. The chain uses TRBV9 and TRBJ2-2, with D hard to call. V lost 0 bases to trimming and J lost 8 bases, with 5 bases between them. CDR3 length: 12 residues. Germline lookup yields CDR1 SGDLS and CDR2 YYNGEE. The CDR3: CASSVGTGELFF. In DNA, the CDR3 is TGTGCCAGCAGCGTAGGTACTGGGGAGCTGTTTTTT.

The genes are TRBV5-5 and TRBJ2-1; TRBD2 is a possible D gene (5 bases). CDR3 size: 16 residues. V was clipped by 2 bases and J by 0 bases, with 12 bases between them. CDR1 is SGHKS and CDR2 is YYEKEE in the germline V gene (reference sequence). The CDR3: CASSFPGKISYNEQFF. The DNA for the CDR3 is TGTGCCAGCAGCTTTCCGGGAAAAATCTCCTACAATGAGCAGTTCTTC. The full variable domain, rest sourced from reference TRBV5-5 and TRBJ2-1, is DAGVTQSPTHLIKTRGQQVTLRCSPISGHKSVSWYQQVLGQGPQFIFQYYEKEERGRGNFPDRFSARQFPNYSSELNVNALLLGDSALYLCASSFPGKISYNEQFFGPGTRLTVL.

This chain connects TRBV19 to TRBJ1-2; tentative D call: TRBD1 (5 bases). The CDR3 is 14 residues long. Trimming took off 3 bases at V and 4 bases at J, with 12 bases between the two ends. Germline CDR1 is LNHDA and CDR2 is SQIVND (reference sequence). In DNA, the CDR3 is TGTGCCAGTAGTATTGTCCAGGACATCTATGGCTACACCTTC. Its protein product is CASSIVQDIYGYTF.

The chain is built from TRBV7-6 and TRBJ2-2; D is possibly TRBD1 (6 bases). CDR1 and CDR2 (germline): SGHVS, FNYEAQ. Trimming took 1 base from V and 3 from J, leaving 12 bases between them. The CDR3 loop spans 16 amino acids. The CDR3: CASSLVQGEYTGELFF. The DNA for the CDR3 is TGTGCCAGCAGCTTAGTACAGGGAGAGTACACCGGGGAGCTGTTTTTT.

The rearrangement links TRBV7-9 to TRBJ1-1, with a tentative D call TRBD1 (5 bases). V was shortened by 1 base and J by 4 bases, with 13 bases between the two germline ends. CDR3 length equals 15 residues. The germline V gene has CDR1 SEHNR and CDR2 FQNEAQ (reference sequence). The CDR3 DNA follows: TGTGCCAGCAGCTTAGGGACAAGGGTTCTCACTGAAGCTTTCTTT. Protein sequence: CASSLGTRVLTEAFF.

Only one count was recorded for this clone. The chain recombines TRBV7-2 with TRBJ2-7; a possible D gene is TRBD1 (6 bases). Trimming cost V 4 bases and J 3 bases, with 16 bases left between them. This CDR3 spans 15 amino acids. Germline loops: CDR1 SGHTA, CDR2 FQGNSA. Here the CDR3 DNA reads TGTGCCAGCAGCTCCTCCGGGACACTCCTCTACGAGCAGTACTTC. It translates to CASSSSGTLLYEQYF.

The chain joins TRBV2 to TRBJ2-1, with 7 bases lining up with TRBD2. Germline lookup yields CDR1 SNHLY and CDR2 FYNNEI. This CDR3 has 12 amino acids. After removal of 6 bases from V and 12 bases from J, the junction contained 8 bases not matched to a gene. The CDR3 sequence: CASRGSGPAQFF. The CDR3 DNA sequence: TGTGCCAGCAGGGGTAGCGGGCCCGCGCAGTTCTTC.

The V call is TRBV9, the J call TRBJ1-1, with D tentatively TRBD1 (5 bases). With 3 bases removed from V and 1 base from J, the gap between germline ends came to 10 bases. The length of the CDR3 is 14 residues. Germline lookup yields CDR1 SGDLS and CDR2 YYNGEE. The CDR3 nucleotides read TGTGCCAGCAGCGAGACAGTTCAGAACACTGAAGCTTTCTTT. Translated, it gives CASSETVQNTEAFF.

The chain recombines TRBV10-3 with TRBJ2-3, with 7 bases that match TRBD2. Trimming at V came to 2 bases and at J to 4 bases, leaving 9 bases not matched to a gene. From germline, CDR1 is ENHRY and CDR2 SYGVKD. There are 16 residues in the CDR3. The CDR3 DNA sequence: TGTGCCATCAGTGAGAGGAGCGGGGCTGGGGCAGATACGCAGTATTTT. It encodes CAISERSGAGADTQYF.

This chain's CDR3 is CASSLAPRNPLEQYF. Written as DNA, the CDR3 is TGTGCCAGCAGCTTAGCCCCCAGGAACCCCCTCGAGCAGTACTTC. This rearrangement joins TRBV7-9 to TRBJ2-7, with D hard to call. CDR3 length: 15 amino acids. The V end was cut by 0 bases, the J end by 6 bases, with 15 bases between. The germline V gene encodes CDR1 SEHNR and CDR2 FQNEAQ (reference sequence).

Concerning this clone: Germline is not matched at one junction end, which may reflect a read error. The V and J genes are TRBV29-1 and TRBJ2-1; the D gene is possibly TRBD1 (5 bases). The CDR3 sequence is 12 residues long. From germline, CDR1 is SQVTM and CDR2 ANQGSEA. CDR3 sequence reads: CSVEALGDEQFF. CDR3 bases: TGCAGCGTAGAAGCTCTAGGGGATGAGCAGTTCTTC.

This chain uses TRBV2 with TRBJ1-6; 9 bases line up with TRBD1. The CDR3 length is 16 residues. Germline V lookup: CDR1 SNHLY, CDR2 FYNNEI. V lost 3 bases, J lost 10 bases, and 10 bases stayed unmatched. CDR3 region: CASSDGTGSASSPLHF. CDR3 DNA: TGTGCCAGCAGTGACGGGACAGGGTCCGCTAGCTCACCCCTCCACTTT. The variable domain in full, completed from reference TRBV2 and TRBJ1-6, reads EPEVTQTPSHQVTQMGQEVILRCVPISNHLYFYWYRQILGQKVEFLVSFYNNEISEKSEIFDDQFSVERPDGSNFTLKIRSTKLEDSAMYFCASSDGTGSASSPLHFGNGTRLTVT.

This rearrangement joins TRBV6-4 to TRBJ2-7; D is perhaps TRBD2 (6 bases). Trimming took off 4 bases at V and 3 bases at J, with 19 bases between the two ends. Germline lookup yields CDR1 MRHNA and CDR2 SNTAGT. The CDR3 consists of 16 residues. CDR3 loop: CASSGRMGTPYYEQYF. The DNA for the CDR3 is TGTGCCAGCAGTGGCCGGATGGGGACTCCCTACTACGAGCAGTACTTC.

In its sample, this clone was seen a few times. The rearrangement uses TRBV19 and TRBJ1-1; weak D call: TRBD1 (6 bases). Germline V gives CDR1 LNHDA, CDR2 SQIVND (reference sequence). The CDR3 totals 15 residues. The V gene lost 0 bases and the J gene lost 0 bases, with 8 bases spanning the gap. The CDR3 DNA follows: TGTGCCAGTAGTATAGACGGGACATTGAACACTGAAGCTTTCTTT. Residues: CASSIDGTLNTEAFF.

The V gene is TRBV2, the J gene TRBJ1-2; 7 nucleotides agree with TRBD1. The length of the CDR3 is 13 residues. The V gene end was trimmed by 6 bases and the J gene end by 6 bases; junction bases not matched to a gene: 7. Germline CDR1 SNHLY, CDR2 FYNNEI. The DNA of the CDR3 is TGTGCCAGCAGAGCGTACAGGGGCAATGGCTACACCTTC. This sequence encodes CASRAYRGNGYTF. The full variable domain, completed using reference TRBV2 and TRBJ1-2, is EPEVTQTPSHQVTQMGQEVILRCVPISNHLYFYWYRQILGQKVEFLVSFYNNEISEKSEIFDDQFSVERPDGSNFTLKIRSTKLEDSAMYFCASRAYRGNGYTFGSGTRLTVV.

The CDR3, as DNA: TGTGCCAGCAGTCGGGGGGTGGTCTATGAGCAGTTCTTC. It yields the protein CASSRGVVYEQFF. The chain joins TRBV27 to TRBJ2-1; 7 bases agree with TRBD2. Germline loops: CDR1 MNHEY, CDR2 SMNVEV (reference sequence). The CDR3 has 13 amino acids. With 5 bases clipped from V and 8 bases from J, the junction kept 6 bases outside the gene matches.

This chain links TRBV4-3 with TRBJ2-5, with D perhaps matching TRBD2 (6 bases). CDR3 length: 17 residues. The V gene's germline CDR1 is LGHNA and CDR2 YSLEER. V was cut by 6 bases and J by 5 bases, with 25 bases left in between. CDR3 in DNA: TGCGCCAGCAGTTACCTAGGTGGGGGGATGGGCACGGAGACCCAGTACTTC. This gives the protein CASSYLGGGMGTETQYF.

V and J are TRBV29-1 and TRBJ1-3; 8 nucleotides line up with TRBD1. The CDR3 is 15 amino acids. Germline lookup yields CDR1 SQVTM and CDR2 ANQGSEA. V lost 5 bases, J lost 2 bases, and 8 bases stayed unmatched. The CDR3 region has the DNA TGCAGCGTTCCCTCCGGACAGGGTGCTGGAAACACCATATATTTT. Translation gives CSVPSGQGAGNTIYF.

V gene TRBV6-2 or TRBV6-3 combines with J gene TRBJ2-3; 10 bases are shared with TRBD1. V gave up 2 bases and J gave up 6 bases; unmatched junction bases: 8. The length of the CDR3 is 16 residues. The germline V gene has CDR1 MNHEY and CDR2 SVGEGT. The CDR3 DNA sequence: TGTGCCAGCAGTTACGGGAGACAGGGGGCTCGGGATACGCAGTATTTT. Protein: CASSYGRQGARDTQYF.

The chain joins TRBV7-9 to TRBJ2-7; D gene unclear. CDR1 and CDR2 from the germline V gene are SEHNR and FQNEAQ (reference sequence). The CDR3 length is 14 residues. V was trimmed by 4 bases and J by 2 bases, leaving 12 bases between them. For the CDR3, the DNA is TGTGCCAGCAGCTCACCCACAACCACCTACGAGCAGTACTTC. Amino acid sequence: CASSSPTTTYEQYF.

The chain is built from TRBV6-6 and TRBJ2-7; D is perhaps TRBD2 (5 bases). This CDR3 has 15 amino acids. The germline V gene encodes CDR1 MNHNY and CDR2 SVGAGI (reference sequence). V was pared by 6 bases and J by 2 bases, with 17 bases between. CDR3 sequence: CASSPATGKTYEQYF. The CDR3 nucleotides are TGTGCCAGCAGCCCCGCGACCGGGAAGACCTACGAGCAGTACTTC.

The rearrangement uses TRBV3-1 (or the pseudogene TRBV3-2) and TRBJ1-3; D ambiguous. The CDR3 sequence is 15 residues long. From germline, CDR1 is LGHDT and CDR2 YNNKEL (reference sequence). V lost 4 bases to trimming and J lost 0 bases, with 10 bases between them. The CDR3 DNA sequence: TGTGCCAGCAGCCTTAGGACTATCTCTGGAAACACCATATATTTT. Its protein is CASSLRTISGNTIYF.

CDR3 DNA sequence: TGTGCCAGCAGTTTCGCGACAGGGACGGTAAGCGAGCAGTACTTC. It specifies CASSFATGTVSEQYF. The chain couples TRBV28 to TRBJ2-7; 7 positions agree with TRBD1. After removal of 3 bases from V and 6 bases from J, the junction contained 11 bases not matched to a gene. Per germline, CDR1 MDHEN and CDR2 SYDVKM. The CDR3 runs 15 residues.

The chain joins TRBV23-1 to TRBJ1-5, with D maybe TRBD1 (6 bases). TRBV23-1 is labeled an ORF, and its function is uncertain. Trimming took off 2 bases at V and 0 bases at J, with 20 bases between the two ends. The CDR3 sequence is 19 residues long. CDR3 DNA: TGCGCCAGCAGTCAACTGCGACAGGCCTTGGGCTATAGCAATCAGCCCCAGCATTTT. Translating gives CASSQLRQALGYSNQPQHF.

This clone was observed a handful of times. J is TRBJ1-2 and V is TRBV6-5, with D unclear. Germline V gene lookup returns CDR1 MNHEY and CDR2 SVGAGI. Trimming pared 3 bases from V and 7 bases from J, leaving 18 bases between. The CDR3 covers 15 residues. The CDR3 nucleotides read TGTGCCAGCAGTTATGTAGCGGGATCTCGGGGTGGCTACACCTTC. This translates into CASSYVAGSRGGYTF.